This passage covers 24 T cell receptor beta chains from one sample sequenced in a study of monozygotic twins with cystic fibrosis. Sequencing used immunoSEQ multiplex PCR; TCRdb keeps in-frame clones, though not all of them. The table has about 29,000 clones, around four fifths seen once; the top ten hold approximately 0.93%. The sample was blood. Receptor source: a girl aged 2 to 10 with cystic fibrosis.

V gene TRBV27 combines with J gene TRBJ2-1; 9 positions match TRBD2. The CDR3 extends over 15 amino acids. The junction had 5 bases not matched to a gene; V was cut back by 4 bases and J by 4 bases. The germline V gene has CDR1 MNHEY and CDR2 SMNVEV (reference sequence). This CDR3 is CASSSRTSVYNEQFF. For the CDR3, the DNA is TGTGCCAGCAGTTCCAGGACTAGCGTTTACAATGAGCAGTTCTTC.

The CDR3 here is CASNGPRSADTQYF. The CDR3, as DNA: TGTGCCAGCAATGGGCCCCGGAGTGCAGATACGCAGTATTTT. The chain is built from TRBV2 and TRBJ2-3; unclear D gene. The CDR3 is 14 amino acids. V dropped 7 bases and J dropped 4 bases, with 15 bases sitting between them. Germline V gives CDR1 SNHLY, CDR2 FYNNEI.

V usage is TRBV11-2 and J usage is TRBJ2-7; D remains ambiguous. The CDR3 sequence is 13 residues long. Germline loops: CDR1 SGHAT, CDR2 FQNNGV. The V gene lost 4 bases and the J gene lost 0 bases, with 7 bases spanning the gap. In DNA, the CDR3 is TGTGCCAGCAGCTCCATGAGCTCCTACGAGCAGTACTTC. This encodes CASSSMSSYEQYF.

The chain uses TRBV5-4 and TRBJ2-1, with 10 bases that match TRBD1. J gave up 9 bases and V 5 bases, and 8 bases lay outside the gene matches. The length of the CDR3 is 14 residues. The germline V gene encodes CDR1 SGHNT and CDR2 YYREEE (reference sequence). This CDR3 reads CASRSGTGAGEQFF. DNA for the CDR3: TGTGCCAGCAGATCCGGGACAGGGGCCGGTGAGCAGTTCTTC.

The V call is TRBV7-2, the J call TRBJ1-2, with TRBD1 as a possible D gene (6 bases). Trimming shortened V by 5 bases and J by 0 bases, and 16 bases separated the two germline ends. CDR1 is SGHTA and CDR2 is FQGNSA in the germline V gene. The CDR3 sequence is 16 residues long. The CDR3: CASSPSANRANYGYTF. Written as DNA, the CDR3 is TGTGCCAGCAGCCCGTCCGCTAACAGGGCTAACTATGGCTACACCTTC. The full variable domain, its missing parts supplied by reference TRBV7-2 and TRBJ1-2, is GAGVSQSPSNKVTEKGKDVELRCDPISGHTALYWYRQSLGQGLEFLIYFQGNSAPDKSGLPSDRFSAERTGGSVSTLTIQRTQQEDSAVYLCASSPSANRANYGYTFGSGTRLTVV.

The chain couples TRBV18 to TRBJ2-3; D gene uncertain. Germline assignment: CDR1 KGHSH and CDR2 LQKENI. Deletions cut 0 bases from V and 0 bases from J, with 22 bases between. The CDR3 contains 20 residues. The CDR3 coding sequence is TGTGCCAGCTCACCACCGGGCCTTGGGCGGAGCAAACCGAGCACAGATACGCAGTATTTT. It is translated as CASSPPGLGRSKPSTDTQYF.

The rearrangement links TRBV6-5 to TRBJ1-2, with D unresolved. This CDR3 is built from 14 residues. Germline CDR1 reads MNHEY; CDR2 reads SVGAGI. V gave up 2 bases and J gave up 4 bases, with 11 bases separating them. This CDR3 reads CASSYHQAPYGYTF. In DNA form, the CDR3 reads TGTGCCAGCAGTTACCATCAGGCCCCCTATGGCTACACCTTC.

This clone came up once. The rearrangement uses TRBV11-2 and TRBJ2-7, with 11 positions matching TRBD2. Germline CDR1 and CDR2: SGHAT and FQNNGV. The CDR3 is 14 amino acids. V lost 5 bases to trimming and J lost 1 base; unmatched junction nucleotides: 1. Here the CDR3 reads CASSPSGRSYEQYF. The CDR3 DNA follows: TGTGCCAGCAGCCCTAGCGGGAGGTCCTACGAGCAGTACTTC.

The chain employs TRBV7-9 and TRBJ2-7, with D possibly matching TRBD2 (6 bases). Per the germline V gene, CDR1 is SEHNR and CDR2 is FQNEAQ (reference sequence). Between the trimmed V and J ends, which lost 6 bases and 2 bases, there was a span of 17 bases. The CDR3 runs 15 residues. The CDR3 protein is CASRFVAGSPYEQYF. The CDR3 DNA sequence: TGTGCCAGCAGGTTTGTGGCGGGGTCTCCCTACGAGCAGTACTTC.

This sequence joins TRBV4-2 and TRBJ1-4, with TRBD1 identical over 8 bases. Germline CDR1 and CDR2: LGHNA and YNFKEQ. V shed 1 base, J shed 0 bases, and the junction held 1 base outside the gene matches. The CDR3 runs to 16 residues. Written as DNA, the CDR3 is TGTGCCAGCAGCCAAGCGACAGGGGCAACTAATGAAAAACTGTTTTTT. Amino acid sequence: CASSQATGATNEKLFF.

This clone was counted once. The chain employs TRBV7-9 and TRBJ1-2, with 8 bases matching TRBD1. The CDR3 runs to 14 residues. CDR1 and CDR2 from the germline V gene are SEHNR and FQNEAQ (reference sequence). With V trimmed by 10 bases and J by 6 bases, 13 bases remained unmatched. CDR3 in amino acids: CATLGGGQGDGYTF. The CDR3 DNA is TGTGCCACCCTAGGGGGAGGACAGGGCGATGGCTACACCTTC.

The chain joins TRBV7-6 to TRBJ2-5; tentative D call: TRBD1 (6 bases). V lost 1 base, J lost 4 bases, and 7 bases lay in between. This CDR3 has 13 residues. CDR1 and CDR2 (germline): SGHVS, FNYEAQ. CDR3 nucleotides: TGTGCCAGCAGCTTAGTCAGGGGAGAGACCCAGTACTTC. Translation: CASSLVRGETQYF.

The chain uses TRBV19 and TRBJ1-3, with 9 bases matching TRBD1. Germline trimming cut 4 bases from V and 2 bases from J; bases unmatched to any gene: 3. Germline V lookup: CDR1 LNHDA, CDR2 SQIVND (reference sequence). The CDR3 covers 15 residues. CDR3 residues: CASSTTGGTGNTIYF. The CDR3 region has the DNA TGTGCCAGTAGTACCACAGGGGGCACTGGAAACACCATATATTTT.

In this sample, this clone turned up once. The chain combines TRBV19 with TRBJ1-5; 7 bases are shared with TRBD1. Trimming cost V 6 bases and J 5 bases; bases outside gene matches: 16. This CDR3 spans 17 amino acids. The germline V gene encodes CDR1 LNHDA and CDR2 SQIVND (reference sequence). CDR3 sequence (DNA): TGTGCCAGTAGCCCGGGGGACAGTCGAAGTTGGGATCAGCCCCAGCATTTT. Its protein is CASSPGDSRSWDQPQHF.

V gene TRBV6-5 combines with J gene TRBJ2-7; no firm D call. The germline V gene encodes CDR1 MNHEY and CDR2 SVGAGI. The CDR3 sequence is 11 residues long. Trimming shortened V by 6 bases and J by 3 bases, and 6 bases separated the two germline ends. CDR3 sequence (DNA): TGTGCCAGCAGACGTATCTACGAGCAGTACTTC. Protein: CASRRIYEQYF.

This clone was seen only a few times. The rearrangement joins TRBV7-3 to TRBJ2-7, with TRBD1 matching 8 bases. The J segment lost 7 bases and the V segment lost 2 bases, leaving 7 bases of the junction unmatched. Germline V gene lookup returns CDR1 SGHTA and CDR2 FQGTGA. This CDR3 is 14 amino acids long. The CDR3 here is CASSLGQGAGEQYF. The CDR3 coding sequence is TGTGCCAGCAGCTTAGGCCAGGGGGCAGGTGAGCAGTACTTC.

The chain recombines TRBV6-1 with TRBJ2-7; 8 positions agree with TRBD2. There are 14 residues in the CDR3. Trimming took 7 bases from V and 3 from J; bases not matched to a gene: 8. Germline assignment: CDR1 MNHNS and CDR2 SASEGT. The CDR3 region has the DNA TGTGCCAGCACCCTAGGACTAGCTCTCTACGAGCAGTACTTC. This gives the protein CASTLGLALYEQYF.

For this clone: This sample includes further DNA sequences coding for the same CDR3. The gene calls are TRBV30 and TRBJ1-5; unclear D gene. Trimming removed 0 bases at V and 4 bases at J, with 7 bases between. The CDR3 runs to 13 residues. CDR1 and CDR2 (germline): GTSNPN, SVGIG (reference sequence). CDR3 region: CAWSVRGNQPQHF. The CDR3 DNA reads TGTGCCTGGAGTGTACGAGGAAATCAGCCCCAGCATTTT.

The chain carries TRBV15 and TRBJ1-5; 11 nucleotides match TRBD1. The ends lost 1 base at V and 7 bases at J; junction bases unmatched: 12. Germline loops: CDR1 LNHNV, CDR2 YYDKDF (reference sequence). The CDR3 runs to 18 residues. CDR3 DNA sequence: TGTGCCACCAGCAGAGCTGGACAGGGGGCGACGACTCCCCAGCCCCAGCATTTT. Translation: CATSRAGQGATTPQPQHF.

The V and J genes are TRBV9 and TRBJ2-3; 11 nucleotides line up with TRBD2. Losses at the gene ends were 5 bases for V and 2 bases for J; bases not matched to a gene: 7. CDR3 length equals 16 residues. The V gene's germline CDR1 is SGDLS and CDR2 YYNGEE. The CDR3 sequence: CASSFSGLAVTDTQYF. CDR3 sequence (DNA): TGTGCCAGCAGTTTCTCGGGACTAGCGGTCACAGATACGCAGTATTTT.

J is TRBJ1-6 and V is TRBV5-1; possibly TRBD1 for D (5 bases). With 2 bases removed from V and 10 bases from J, the gap between germline ends came to 13 bases. The CDR3 is made up of 14 amino acids. The germline CDR1 and CDR2 sequences are SGHRS and YFSETQ. The CDR3 region is CASSLIGTGSPLHF. In nucleotides, the CDR3 is TGCGCCAGCAGCTTAATCGGGACCGGGTCACCCCTCCACTTT.

The rearrangement joins TRBV6-5 to TRBJ1-2; no reliable D call. The CDR3 totals 14 residues. Germline CDR1 is MNHEY and CDR2 is SVGAGI. The germline V and J ends were trimmed by 2 bases and 5 bases, with 12 bases remaining between them. The DNA for the CDR3 is TGTGCCAGCAGTTACGGGAAATTCTCTTATGGCTACACCTTC. This encodes CASSYGKFSYGYTF.

The chain uses TRBV15 and TRBJ1-2, with D hard to call. Germline V CDR1 and CDR2: LNHNV, YYDKDF (reference sequence). Trimming took off 0 bases at V and 9 bases at J, with 20 bases between the two ends. The CDR3 extends over 16 amino acids. The CDR3 is CATSRDNGQAVRSYTF. The CDR3 DNA is TGTGCCACCAGCAGAGATAACGGGCAGGCCGTAAGAAGCTACACCTTC.

V usage is TRBV10-2 and J usage is TRBJ2-5; no clear D gene. Germline V gives CDR1 WSHSY, CDR2 SAAADI. Trimming cost V 8 bases and J 2 bases, with 12 bases left between them. This CDR3 is built from 13 residues. In DNA form, the CDR3 reads TGCGCCAGCGAAAGTAACCATCAAGAGACCCAGTACTTC. Protein: CASESNHQETQYF.